These 12 T cell receptor beta chains share one sample of origin, sequenced in a study of blood T cell repertoires in COVID-19. Profiled with immunoSEQ multiplex PCR; TCRdb holds only in-frame clones, not every one. The repertoire holds 150,000 to 200,000 clones, with less than 90% as singletons. Material for sequencing was peripheral blood. These receptors originate from a man between 65 and 80 years old with active or convalescent COVID-19.

A note on this clone: It is likely a read error, because the conserved phenylalanine at the end of the CDR3 is missing. No DNA is shown, since the ends of the CDR3 on it are uncertain; the CDR3 is the one TCRdb lists. The chain combines TRBV7-9 with TRBJ2-7; no check of the table's D call, TRBD1, against the DNA was made. The CDR3 has 12 amino acids, counting both end residues. Germline CDR1 is SEHNR and CDR2 is FQNEAQ (reference sequence). The CDR3 here is CASSLDRDRGSL.

This clone was picked up one time. The chain links TRBV2 to TRBJ2-2; 11 bases map to TRBD1. Losses at the gene ends were 6 bases for V and 4 bases for J; bases not matched to a gene: 1. Germline V CDR1 and CDR2: SNHLY, FYNNEI. The CDR3 loop spans 14 amino acids. CDR3 sequence reads: CASSGTGGTGELFF. In DNA form, the CDR3 reads TGTGCCAGCAGCGGGACAGGGGGCACCGGGGAGCTGTTTTTT. The variable domain in full, completed from reference TRBV2 and TRBJ2-2, reads EPEVTQTPSHQVTQMGQEVILRCVPISNHLYFYWYRQILGQKVEFLVSFYNNEISEKSEIFDDQFSVERPDGSNFTLKIRSTKLEDSAMYFCASSGTGGTGELFFGEGSRLTVL.

The genes are TRBV28 and TRBJ2-5, with 8 bases fitting TRBD2. After removal of 7 bases from V and 5 bases from J, the junction contained 15 bases not matched to a gene. This CDR3 contains 16 residues. Germline CDR1 reads MDHEN; CDR2 reads SYDVKM. The CDR3 DNA is TGTGCCAGCACCCTTCGGAACAGCGGGAGTGTTGAGACCCAGTACTTC. Residues: CASTLRNSGSVETQYF.

This chain connects TRBV28 to TRBJ1-5, with D possibly TRBD1 on 5 matching bases. Trimming cost V 3 bases and J 6 bases, with 15 bases left between them. This CDR3 comprises 15 residues. Germline V gene lookup returns CDR1 MDHEN and CDR2 SYDVKM. CDR3 DNA: TGTGCCAGCAGTTTGATCCAGGGCCTGTTTCAGCCCCAGCATTTT. Amino acid sequence: CASSLIQGLFQPQHF. Complete variable domain (other parts from reference TRBV28 and TRBJ1-5): DVKVTQSSRYLVKRTGEKVFLECVQDMDHENMFWYRQDPGLGLRLIYFSYDVKMKEKGDIPEGYSVSREKKERFSLILESASTNQTSMYLCASSLIQGLFQPQHFGDGTRLSIL.

The chain recombines TRBV6-6 with TRBJ2-1; 14 bases fit TRBD2. The germline gives CDR1 MNHNY, CDR2 SVGAGI (reference sequence). The CDR3 totals 14 residues. J was trimmed by 5 bases and V by 8 bases; bases with no gene match: 2. DNA of the CDR3: TGTGCCAGCGGGGGACTAGCGGGAGACAATGAGCAGTTCTTC. Translation gives CASGGLAGDNEQFF.

This chain's CDR3 is CAWEFTSGRSNTQYF. In nucleotides, the CDR3 is TGTGCCTGGGAATTTACTAGCGGCCGCAGCAATACGCAGTATTTT. The V call is TRBV30, the J call TRBJ2-3; 8 nucleotides align to TRBD2. The CDR3 extends over 15 amino acids. Germline CDR1 is GTSNPN and CDR2 is SVGIG (reference sequence). Trimming cost V 5 bases and J 7 bases; bases outside gene matches: 14.

This sequence joins TRBV3-1 (or the pseudogene TRBV3-2) and TRBJ2-5; TRBD2 matches at 7 bases. CDR3 length: 17 amino acids. CDR1 is LGHDT and CDR2 is YNNKEL in the germline V gene (reference sequence). V lost 0 bases to trimming and J lost 5 bases; unmatched junction nucleotides: 12. For the CDR3, the DNA is TGTGCCAGCAGCCAAGATTACCGACTAGCCCGCGGGGAGACCCAGTACTTC. Protein sequence: CASSQDYRLARGETQYF.

The chain carries TRBV6-5 and TRBJ1-2; weak D call: TRBD1 (5 bases). The ends were cut back, 8 bases at V and 4 bases at J, with 8 bases in the middle. Germline loops: CDR1 MNHEY, CDR2 SVGAGI. The CDR3 loop spans 11 amino acids. The CDR3 region has the DNA TGTGCCAGCGGGGCTCTCTATGGCTACACCTTC. Protein: CASGALYGYTF.

The chain is built from TRBV4-3 and TRBJ2-1; 10 bases fit TRBD1. The CDR3 spans 16 residues. Unmatched junction bases numbered 6, after V lost 0 bases and J lost 7 bases. The germline V gene has CDR1 LGHNA and CDR2 YSLEER. The CDR3 DNA reads as TGCGCCAGCAGCCAAGATTTTAGGACAGGGGGTAATGAGCAGTTCTTC. Its translation: CASSQDFRTGGNEQFF.

The rearrangement joins TRBV20-1 to TRBJ1-5; 9 bases are shared with TRBD1. CDR1 and CDR2 (germline): DFQATT, SNEGSKA (reference sequence). Trimming took 3 bases from V and 3 from J; bases not matched to a gene: 6. The CDR3 sequence is 15 residues long. CDR3 nucleotide sequence: TGCAGTGCTAGTCAAGGGACAGGGATCAATCAGCCCCAGCATTTT. Its protein product is CSASQGTGINQPQHF.

The chain combines TRBV5-5 with TRBJ2-3; tentatively, D is TRBD1 (8 bases). The CDR3 is made up of 16 amino acids. V lost 4 bases, J lost 4 bases, and 19 bases lay in between. The germline gives CDR1 SGHKS, CDR2 YYEKEE (reference sequence). As DNA, the CDR3 is TGTGCCAGCAGCCTAAACAGGGGGGGTACCGCAGATACGCAGTATTTT. Encoded protein: CASSLNRGGTADTQYF.

Concerning this clone itself: The sample holds other DNA sequences that translate to the same CDR3. V gene TRBV9 combines with J gene TRBJ2-7; tentatively, D is TRBD1 (5 bases). This CDR3 region has 14 residues. Germline V gene lookup returns CDR1 SGDLS and CDR2 YYNGEE. Trimming pared 0 bases from V and 0 bases from J, leaving 7 bases between. In DNA, the CDR3 is TGTGCCAGCAGCGTAGGGGGCAGCTCCTACGAGCAGTACTTC. Its protein product is CASSVGGSSYEQYF.